This T cell receptor beta chain comes out of a study of blood T cells in healthy people across ages. Note on this clonotype: What it recognizes is unknown.

Study conclusions and caveats: Changes seen in expanded clonotypes were possibly confounded by donor CMV status left unknown.

The germline CDR1 and CDR2 sequences are MNHEY and SVGAGI. V was pared by 8 bases and J by 9 bases, with 11 bases between. This CDR3 spans 11 amino acids. The use of a sample-barcoded 5' primer and a J-beta primer mix characterized a second PCR of about 6 to 12 cycles. Using its own MiXCR run on the 5' RACE reads, TCRdb lists one record per CDR3 protein. The data contain about 1,000,000 distinct CDR3 sequences, roughly 45% of them seen just once; the ten biggest clones take up over 15%. Isolated PBMCs totaled at least 7 million in each sample. The receptor comes from a woman aged 60-75 years in good health. The specimen sequenced was blood. The V and J genes are TRBV6-5 and TRBJ1-5; tentatively, D is TRBD1 (5 bases). CDR3 bases: TGTGCCAGCGGCCCGGGGCGGCCCCAGCATTTT. Translated, it gives CASGPGRPQHF.